The 23 T cell receptor beta chains reported below all come from one sample, sequenced in a study of CD8 T cells in Susac syndrome. With random hexamers, roughly 0.45 to 1 ug RNA was reverse transcribed. TCRdb reprocessed the immunoSEQ multiplex PCR reads with MiXCR, giving one entry per CDR3 protein. The data hold about 300,000 distinct CDR3 sequences, with 92% observed a single time. Sequenced material: CD4+ T cells from PBMCs. The receptors here all came from a human donor with multiple sclerosis.

The gene calls are TRBV7-9 and TRBJ2-2, with a tentative D call TRBD2 (6 bases). The V gene lost 6 bases and the J gene lost 3 bases, with 14 bases spanning the gap. The germline CDR1 and CDR2 sequences are SEHNR and FQNEAQ (reference sequence). This CDR3 is 15 amino acids long. As DNA, the CDR3 is TGTGCCAGCAGAGGTAGCGGACCCTACACCGGGGAGCTGTTTTTT. Residues: CASRGSGPYTGELFF.

The chain couples TRBV9 to TRBJ1-2; D not resolved. The CDR3 extends over 14 amino acids. Germline V gene lookup returns CDR1 SGDLS and CDR2 YYNGEE. V was cut by 0 bases and J by 4 bases, with 10 bases left in between. Here the CDR3 DNA reads TGTGCCAGCAGCGTAGACAGCGCCTTCTATGGCTACACCTTC. Translated, it gives CASSVDSAFYGYTF.

The rearrangement joins TRBV12-3 or TRBV12-4 to TRBJ2-7; TRBD2 might be the D (5 bases). This CDR3 contains 14 residues. V lost 4 bases to trimming and J lost 6 bases, with 16 bases between them. The CDR3 nucleotides read TGTGCCAGCAGTTCGGACTCTTGGGCGTCCGAGCAGTACTTC. This encodes CASSSDSWASEQYF.

The rearrangement joins TRBV29-1 to TRBJ2-3, with 11 bases matching TRBD2. The CDR3 runs 15 residues. The V gene's germline CDR1 is SQVTM and CDR2 ANQGSEA. J gave up 6 bases and V 3 bases, and 8 bases lay outside the gene matches. The CDR3 protein is CSVDKLAGVRDTQYF. Written as DNA, the CDR3 is TGCAGCGTTGACAAACTAGCGGGAGTGAGGGATACGCAGTATTTT.

The chain joins TRBV7-2 to TRBJ1-1; 7 positions agree with TRBD1. V was pared by 6 bases and J by 1 base, with 2 bases of the junction left unmatched. CDR3 length: 13 amino acids. The germline gives CDR1 SGHTA, CDR2 FQGNSA. In DNA, the CDR3 is TGTGCCAGCAGATGGACAGGGAACACTGAAGCTTTCTTT. Translation: CASRWTGNTEAFF.

The chain recombines TRBV14 with TRBJ1-2, with D perhaps matching TRBD1 (5 bases). Germline V gene lookup returns CDR1 SGHDN and CDR2 FVKESK. CDR3 length: 16 residues. V was clipped by 2 bases and J by 8 bases, with 21 bases between them. The DNA of the CDR3 is TGTGCCAGCAGCCAAACCCGGACAAGCAGTAGTGGGGGCTACACCTTC. Amino acids: CASSQTRTSSSGGYTF.

J is TRBJ2-2 and V is TRBV7-2; perhaps TRBD2 as D (6 bases). Germline V gene lookup returns CDR1 SGHTA and CDR2 FQGNSA. Trimming took off 5 bases at V and 4 bases at J, with 11 bases between the two ends. The CDR3 runs 14 residues. CDR3 nucleotide sequence: TGTGCCAGCAGCCCCGGGACTCCCACCGGGGAGCTGTTTTTT. Encoded protein: CASSPGTPTGELFF.

The rearrangement uses TRBV7-9 and TRBJ1-5, with TRBD1 as a possible D gene (5 bases). CDR1 and CDR2 from the germline V gene are SEHNR and FQNEAQ (reference sequence). V dropped 5 bases and J dropped 4 bases, with 12 bases sitting between them. The CDR3 has 14 residues. Written as DNA, the CDR3 is TGTGCCAGCAGCCGAGGGACGGGGAATCAGCCCCAGCATTTT. Protein sequence: CASSRGTGNQPQHF. Together with reference TRBV7-9 and TRBJ1-5, the CDR3 gives the full variable domain: DTGVSQNPRHKITKRGQNVTFRCDPISEHNRLYWYRQTLGQGPEFLTYFQNEAQLEKSRLLSDRFSAERPKGSFSTLEIQRTEQGDSAMYLCASSRGTGNQPQHFGDGTRLSIL.

The rearrangement uses TRBV7-9 and TRBJ1-1; no reliable D call. V was trimmed by 5 bases and J by 1 base, leaving 11 bases between them. Germline V gene sequence: CDR1 SEHNR, CDR2 FQNEAQ (reference sequence). The CDR3 spans 14 residues. The CDR3 loop reads CASSPRRANTEAFF. CDR3 sequence (DNA): TGTGCCAGCAGCCCGCGACGGGCGAACACTGAAGCTTTCTTT. Looking up the rest from reference TRBV7-9 and TRBJ1-1 gives the full variable domain: DTGVSQNPRHKITKRGQNVTFRCDPISEHNRLYWYRQTLGQGPEFLTYFQNEAQLEKSRLLSDRFSAERPKGSFSTLEIQRTEQGDSAMYLCASSPRRANTEAFFGQGTRLTVV.

The J gene is TRBJ2-1, the V gene TRBV5-1; D might be TRBD1 or TRBD2, each matching 5 bases. With 0 bases removed from V and 4 bases from J, the gap between germline ends came to 14 bases. The CDR3 spans 16 residues. Looked up from germline, CDR1 is SGHRS and CDR2 is YFSETQ. For the CDR3, the DNA is TGCGCCAGCAGCTTGGCCGTTTCGGGACCTTACAATGAGCAGTTCTTC. Translation: CASSLAVSGPYNEQFF.

This clonotype has a single count. The rearrangement joins TRBV10-1 to TRBJ2-3, with 10 bases aligning to TRBD2. The CDR3 has 21 amino acids. Germline V lookup: CDR1 WNHNN, CDR2 SYGVQD (reference sequence). J was trimmed by 0 bases and V by 6 bases; bases with no gene match: 21. In nucleotides, the CDR3 is TGCGCCAGCAGCGACGGCGGTACTAGCGGGAAACGACCTCTGAGCACAGATACGCAGTATTTT. Translated: CASSDGGTSGKRPLSTDTQYF.

The V call is TRBV7-9, the J call TRBJ2-4, with D perhaps TRBD1 or TRBD2 (5 bases each). The ends were cut back, 5 bases at V and 8 bases at J, with 19 bases in the middle. The CDR3 spans 15 residues. Germline CDR1 and CDR2: SEHNR and FQNEAQ (reference sequence). The CDR3 DNA reads TGTGCCAGCAGCCATCCGTGGGAAGGGACGGACATTCAGTACTTC. As protein: CASSHPWEGTDIQYF.

V is TRBV5-1 and J is TRBJ1-2, with 7 bases aligning to TRBD1. V lost 3 bases to trimming and J lost 7 bases; unmatched junction nucleotides: 6. CDR1 and CDR2 (germline): SGHRS, YFSETQ. The CDR3 runs 13 residues. CDR3 residues: CASSSRGGAGYTF. Written as DNA, the CDR3 is TGCGCCAGCAGCTCCAGGGGGGGAGCTGGCTACACCTTC.

V usage is TRBV24-1 and J usage is TRBJ2-7; possibly TRBD1 for D (6 bases). V was shortened by 12 bases and J by 1 base, with 12 bases between the two germline ends. Germline values: CDR1 KGHDR, CDR2 SFDVKD. This CDR3 contains 12 residues. The CDR3 sequence: CAVQQGSYEQYF. CDR3 nucleotide sequence: TGTGCCGTCCAACAGGGATCCTACGAGCAGTACTTC.

The chain employs TRBV5-1 and TRBJ2-2; TRBD1 might be the D (6 bases). Germline CDR1 reads SGHRS; CDR2 reads YFSETQ. This CDR3 region has 15 residues. Trimming took off 4 bases at V and 5 bases at J, with 15 bases between the two ends. CDR3 region: CASSNGYRDTGELFF. CDR3 coding DNA: TGCGCCAGCAGCAACGGATACAGGGATACCGGGGAGCTGTTTTTT.

The chain uses TRBV19 and TRBJ1-2; D gene ambiguous. This CDR3 is 14 amino acids long. Trimming shortened V by 3 bases and J by 2 bases, and 10 bases separated the two germline ends. Germline V CDR1 and CDR2: LNHDA, SQIVND (reference sequence). The CDR3 coding sequence is TGTGCCAGTAGTATTGTGGCAGGAAACTATGGCTACACCTTC. Its protein product is CASSIVAGNYGYTF.

This CDR3 reads CASNPGTRTEQYF. The DNA of the CDR3 is TGTGCCAGCAACCCCGGGACCCGGACCGAGCAGTACTTC. The V gene is TRBV7-9, the J gene TRBJ2-7; D may correspond to TRBD1 or TRBD2 (5 bases each). Germline V gives CDR1 SEHNR, CDR2 FQNEAQ (reference sequence). The CDR3 contains 13 residues. V gave up 7 bases and J gave up 6 bases, with 16 bases separating them.

The chain joins TRBV29-1 to TRBJ2-2, with 8 bases lining up with TRBD1. Per germline, CDR1 SQVTM and CDR2 ANQGSEA. The CDR3 contains 15 residues. V gave up 5 bases and J gave up 7 bases; unmatched junction bases: 12. In DNA, the CDR3 is TGCAGCGTTCGCAGGGGGCGTTTTGATGGCGGGGAGCTGTTTTTT. It specifies CSVRRGRFDGGELFF.

The chain links TRBV24-1 to TRBJ2-1; 7 bases agree with TRBD1. Germline assignment: CDR1 KGHDR and CDR2 SFDVKD. Trimming took 6 bases from V and 10 from J; bases not matched to a gene: 2. This CDR3 is 11 amino acids long. The CDR3, as DNA: TGTGCCACCAGTAGGACAGGCGAGCAGTTCTTC. This gives the protein CATSRTGEQFF.

This chain links TRBV15 with TRBJ2-2, with 11 bases lining up with TRBD2. Germline CDR1 is LNHNV and CDR2 is YYDKDF (reference sequence). The CDR3 has 14 residues. Trimming at V came to 5 bases and at J to 7 bases, leaving 3 bases not matched to a gene. The CDR3 is CATSGTSGSGELFF. The CDR3 DNA is TGTGCCACCAGCGGAACTAGCGGGAGCGGGGAGCTGTTTTTT.

This chain links TRBV12-3 or TRBV12-4 with TRBJ2-7; D gene ambiguous. Between the trimmed V and J ends, which lost 3 bases and 2 bases, there was a span of 11 bases. This CDR3 is built from 14 residues. CDR3 region: CASSFLAAPYEQYF. CDR3 sequence (DNA): TGTGCCAGCAGTTTTCTTGCGGCCCCCTACGAGCAGTACTTC.

V gene TRBV4-1 combines with J gene TRBJ2-5; D could derive from TRBD1 or TRBD2 (5 bases each). Trimming took off 1 base at V and 2 bases at J, with 11 bases between the two ends. Per the germline V gene, CDR1 is MGHRA and CDR2 is YSYEKL. This CDR3 has 15 residues. The CDR3 coding sequence is TGCGCCAGCAGCCAAGGACACGGGACGCAAGAGACCCAGTACTTC. As protein: CASSQGHGTQETQYF.

The chain employs TRBV5-1 and TRBJ1-2; no reliable D call. Germline assignment: CDR1 SGHRS and CDR2 YFSETQ. Trimming shortened V by 0 bases and J by 6 bases, and 12 bases separated the two germline ends. CDR3 length: 14 residues. Here the CDR3 DNA reads TGCGCCAGCAGCTTGGCCTCGACGGGTGATGGCTACACCTTC. Encoded protein: CASSLASTGDGYTF.